This TCR beta chain was retrieved from a study of blood T cell repertoires in COVID-19. The assay was immunoSEQ multiplex PCR, and TCRdb's table has in-frame clones only and misses some. The sample shows roughly 260,000 clones, around 90% of them seen only once. CDR1 MDHEN and CDR2 SYDVKM come from the germline V gene. The V end lost 6 bases, the J end lost 8 bases, and 10 bases lay between the germline ends. The CDR3 extends over 11 amino acids. Material: peripheral blood. This receptor was identified in a woman in her 50s who had recovered from COVID-19. V usage is TRBV28 and J usage is TRBJ1-1; D gene uncertain. CDR3 residues: CASSGMVEAFF. CDR3 nucleotide sequence: TGTGCCAGCAGCGGGATGGTGGAAGCTTTCTTT.